This T cell receptor (beta chain) was identified in a study of identical twins (dated by TCRdb to about 2016). Regarding the complete study: To test whether fetal clonotypes persist, this study deep-sequenced TCR alpha and beta repertoires from monozygotic twins, from unrelated adults of various ages, and from cord blood. Replicate twin experiments were performed at different times using different library preparation protocols to rule out contamination.

The full study reports these points: Because the same donors could not be followed over many years, conclusions were based on cross-sectional statistical analysis. Abundant cord blood beta clonotypes had fewer insertions, young adult naive repertoires showed a similar but weaker trend, and memory repertoires showed no such trend. Zero-insertion analyses could be partly confounded by invariant T cells such as MAIT and iNKT, though diverse VJ usage argued against such confounding for most clonotypes. Out-of-frame TCR alpha sequences shared between twins showed an excess of low generation-probability sequences compared with coincidental sharing between unrelated individuals. Recombination models systematically underestimated out-of-frame TCR alpha sharing in monozygotic twins but agreed with sharing between unrelated individuals. A weaker excess of twin sharing was found in beta out-of-frame sequences because the signal-to-noise ratio was lowered by fewer shared sequences.

Concerning this clonotype itself: Its cognate antigen has yet to be identified. Base qualities are missing; no much larger clone stands one base away.

The protocol used for the library was 5' RACE. TCRdb records Illumina HiSeq 2000 as the sequencer. A universal primer binding site was added through template switching, and the final cDNA carried a unique molecular identifier so that TCR cDNA molecules could be counted accurately. First-strand cDNA for TCR alpha and beta chains was synthesized from specific primers in the conserved constant-segment region. To control for contamination, every cDNA library was double barcoded, receiving both a SMART-Mk sample barcode and Illumina barcodes. TruSeq adapter sequences and Illumina sample barcodes were added in two successive PCR steps. Sequencing of the TCR alpha and beta cDNA libraries was done on the Illumina HiSeq platform using custom primers. In the authors' own workflow: MiGEC processed the raw reads to extract unique molecular identifiers, while MiXCR was used to determine the CDR3 positions. For each individual, recombination models were inferred using an EM algorithm with the repgenHMM and IGoR tools. The analysis of shared clonotypes was done with the tcR package in R, with sharing normalized by the product of cloneset sizes. To study raw recombination without the effects of thymic and clonal selection, out-of-frame nonproductive sequences were analyzed. TCRdb reprocessed the public reads (quality trimming at Q25 with fastp, clone calling with MiXCR) and kept in-frame beta chains. Merged by CDR3 protein, the rows form single entries marked with the most common genes and DNA. These V and J calls originate from TCRdb's pipeline instead of the authors' own analysis. The sample data list about 570,000 distinct CDR3 sequences, and roughly 9.9% of these were observed just once. The ten largest clones take up under 3% of the sample.

Only healthy Caucasian donors were included. Three pairs of female monozygotic twins, all aged roughly 18 to 29 years, made up the twin cohort. RNA for TCR libraries was isolated from peripheral blood mononuclear cells. The CDR3, cysteine through phenylalanine, is 15 amino acids long. Just the 45-base CDR3 DNA is kept, in frame starting at base 1. At the junction V is shortened by 5 bases and J by 5 bases; bases outside the gene matches: 12. The germline V gene (reference sequence) gives CDR1 as LGHDT and CDR2 as YNNKEL. The sample also formed part of further work on yellow fever vaccine responses in identical twins. Per the second study: According to the authors, the vaccine-induced T cell response in identical twins seemed to be partly convergent and partly specific to each individual. The study precisely tracked vaccine-responding T cell clones in identical twins.

The sequence came from a woman aged 18-29 years in good health. The sequence links TRBV3-1 to TRBJ2-7, with 7 junctional bases fitting TRBD1. Input material: PBMCs. The CDR3 protein is CASSARQGGLNEQYF. The DNA sequence is TGTGCCAGCAGCGCCAGACAGGGCGGGTTAAACGAGCAGTACTTC.